Shown below are 29 T cell receptor beta chains from a single sample sequenced in a study of shared clonotypes between healthy human individuals. Assay used: immunoSEQ multiplex PCR; TCRdb lists only in-frame clones, some missing. The data show over a million clones, with approximately 80% seen just once and 0.5% to 0.65% held by the top ten. What was sequenced was memory CD4+ T cells from PBMCs. Indicated subset: CD45RA-negative fraction. Receptors were obtained from a man in his late teens or twenties in good health. Some clones in this sample may be carry-over from other donors' samples.

Regarding this clone: Other DNA sequences in the sample encode the same CDR3. This chain uses TRBV28 with TRBJ2-7; possibly TRBD1 or TRBD2 for D (5 bases each). The CDR3 totals 13 residues. V lost 3 bases, J lost 0 bases, and 6 bases lay in between. The germline V gene has CDR1 MDHEN and CDR2 SYDVKM. The CDR3 nucleotides read TGTGCCAGCAGTTTTGGGACCTCCTACGAGCAGTACTTC. Its protein product is CASSFGTSYEQYF.

This clone showed up just a few times. A much larger clone sits a single nucleotide away, making a read error possible. This specimen includes other DNA sequences encoding the same CDR3. The V and J genes are TRBV20-1 and TRBJ2-3; D is unclear. Germline V lookup: CDR1 DFQATT, CDR2 SNEGSKA (reference sequence). Between the trimmed V and J ends, which lost 3 bases and 2 bases, there was a span of 3 bases. CDR3 length equals 11 residues. The CDR3 here is CSARVTDTQYF. DNA of the CDR3: TGCAGTGCTAGGGTCACAGATACGCAGTATTTT.

Only a few counts were recorded for this clone. This chain joins TRBV19 and TRBJ1-2; a weak D match, TRBD1 (6 bases). Germline V gene lookup returns CDR1 LNHDA and CDR2 SQIVND (reference sequence). V was trimmed by 3 bases and J by 4 bases, leaving 15 bases between them. CDR3 length: 15 residues. CDR3 coding DNA: TGTGCCAGTAGTATGCCGCTCGCCAGGGGCTATGGCTACACCTTC. It specifies CASSMPLARGYGYTF.

The rearrangement links TRBV10-2 to TRBJ2-2; D is unresolved. V lost 7 bases to trimming and J lost 5 bases, with 14 bases between them. The germline V gene has CDR1 WSHSY and CDR2 SAAADI. The CDR3 covers 14 residues. The CDR3 sequence: CASKGPSETGELFF. In DNA, the CDR3 is TGCGCCAGCAAGGGCCCCTCTGAGACCGGGGAGCTGTTTTTT.

The chain uses TRBV6-6 and TRBJ1-5, with D possibly matching TRBD1 (6 bases). Germline CDR1 reads MNHNY; CDR2 reads SVGAGI (reference sequence). The length of the CDR3 is 15 residues. V was clipped by 5 bases and J by 1 base, with 12 bases between them. For the CDR3, the DNA is TGTGCCAGCAGTCCCACAGACAGGAGCAATCAGCCCCAGCATTTT. Translation: CASSPTDRSNQPQHF.

V is TRBV2 and J is TRBJ2-3; the match to TRBD1 covers 7 bases. In germline, CDR1 is SNHLY, CDR2 FYNNEI. The CDR3 consists of 16 residues. V lost 7 bases and J lost 3; bases outside the gene matches: 13. The CDR3 loop reads CASKTGILEGTDTQYF. As DNA, the CDR3 is TGTGCCAGCAAGACAGGGATTTTAGAAGGAACAGATACGCAGTATTTT.

CDR3 in DNA: TGTGCCAGCAGTGAAGAGGCAGGGGGTTTTGGCTACACCTTC. Protein: CASSEEAGGFGYTF. The V call is TRBV2, the J call TRBJ1-2; 7 nucleotides agree with TRBD1. V lost 1 base, J lost 7 bases, and 6 bases stayed unmatched. The length of the CDR3 is 14 residues. Germline CDR1 and CDR2: SNHLY and FYNNEI. Full variable domain (remainder filled in from reference TRBV2 and TRBJ1-2): EPEVTQTPSHQVTQMGQEVILRCVPISNHLYFYWYRQILGQKVEFLVSFYNNEISEKSEIFDDQFSVERPDGSNFTLKIRSTKLEDSAMYFCASSEEAGGFGYTFGSGTRLTVV.

This clone was seen only a few times. The gene calls are TRBV13 and TRBJ1-1; D unresolved. In germline, CDR1 is PRHDT, CDR2 FYEKMQ (reference sequence). Trimming cost V 2 bases and J 1 base, with 11 bases left between them. This CDR3 region has 15 residues. The DNA for the CDR3 is TGTGCCAGCAGCTTATCCTTGAGCCAGAACACTGAAGCTTTCTTT. Its protein product is CASSLSLSQNTEAFF.

The V call is TRBV19, the J call TRBJ1-2, with D uncertain. This CDR3 region has 12 residues. Per the germline V gene, CDR1 is LNHDA and CDR2 is SQIVND (reference sequence). The germline V and J ends were trimmed by 6 bases and 8 bases, with 13 bases remaining between them. The CDR3, as DNA: TGTGCCAGTAGCCGGGCCTCTTCGGGCTACACCTTC. Amino acid sequence: CASSRASSGYTF.

V usage is TRBV5-1 and J usage is TRBJ2-3; TRBD2 matches at 7 bases. CDR1 is SGHRS and CDR2 is YFSETQ in the germline V gene. The CDR3 covers 15 residues. The V gene end was trimmed by 4 bases and the J gene end by 5 bases; junction bases not matched to a gene: 10. This CDR3 is CASSVGSTSEDTQYF. The CDR3, as DNA: TGCGCCAGCAGCGTCGGTTCTACTAGCGAAGATACGCAGTATTTT.

The chain combines TRBV14 with TRBJ2-2; 8 bases are shared with TRBD1. CDR1 SGHDN and CDR2 FVKESK come from the germline V gene. Trimming removed 1 base from V and 5 bases from J; junction bases left unmatched: 12. This CDR3 region has 18 residues. Here the CDR3 DNA reads TGTGCCAGCAGCCAAGGGTCAATCAGGGGGCGTTGGACCGGGGAGCTGTTTTTT. Translated: CASSQGSIRGRWTGELFF.

The chain employs TRBV7-2 and TRBJ2-7; 10 positions match TRBD2. CDR3 length: 13 residues. V lost 10 bases, J lost 4 bases, and 7 bases stayed unmatched. Germline assignment: CDR1 SGHTA and CDR2 FQGNSA. The CDR3 region is CATGTSVFYEQYF. As DNA, the CDR3 is TGTGCCACGGGGACTAGCGTTTTTTACGAGCAGTACTTC. The whole variable domain, filled in from reference TRBV7-2 and TRBJ2-7, reads GAGVSQSPSNKVTEKGKDVELRCDPISGHTALYWYRQSLGQGLEFLIYFQGNSAPDKSGLPSDRFSAERTGGSVSTLTIQRTQQEDSAVYLCATGTSVFYEQYFGPGTRLTVT.

This clone appeared once. The chain has TRBV10-3 and TRBJ1-2; D might be TRBD1 (6 bases). Trimming stripped 2 bases from V and 3 bases from J, with 13 bases between. This CDR3 comprises 15 residues. The V gene's germline CDR1 is ENHRY and CDR2 SYGVKD. Here the CDR3 reads CAISEQQGPYYGYTF. The DNA for the CDR3 is TGTGCCATCAGTGAGCAGCAGGGGCCCTACTATGGCTACACCTTC.

This chain connects TRBV28 to TRBJ1-2, with no clear D. Trimming removed 5 bases at V and 4 bases at J, with 11 bases between. Per the germline V gene, CDR1 is MDHEN and CDR2 is SYDVKM. The length of the CDR3 is 13 residues. DNA for the CDR3: TGTGCCAGCAGTCCTCGGACGGGCTATGGCTACACCTTC. It translates to CASSPRTGYGYTF.

As to this clone: This may stem from a read error, because a much larger clone lies one nucleotide away. The sample contains more than one DNA sequence encoding this CDR3. The chain carries TRBV5-4 and TRBJ2-2; the D call may be TRBD1 or TRBD2 (5 bases each). V lost 3 bases and J 2 bases, leaving 11 bases between the germline ends. The germline gives CDR1 SGHNT, CDR2 YYREEE (reference sequence). This CDR3 contains 15 residues. The DNA of the CDR3 is TGTGCCAGCAGCTCCGGGACGCCCAACACCGGGGAGCTGTTTTTT. Protein product: CASSSGTPNTGELFF. The full variable domain, its missing parts supplied by reference TRBV5-4 and TRBJ2-2, is ETGVTQSPTHLIKTRGQQVTLRCSSQSGHNTVSWYQQALGQGPQFIFQYYREEENGRGNFPPRFSGLQFPNYSSELNVNALELDDSALYLCASSSGTPNTGELFFGEGSRLTVL.

This rearrangement joins TRBV5-1 to TRBJ2-1; D unresolved. V was shortened by 6 bases and J by 1 base, with 11 bases between the two germline ends. The CDR3 loop spans 14 amino acids. Germline CDR1 SGHRS, CDR2 YFSETQ. CDR3 sequence (DNA): TGCGCCAGCAATACGGATTCGTCCTACAATGAGCAGTTCTTC. The encoded protein is CASNTDSSYNEQFF. The full variable domain, in which reference TRBV5-1 and TRBJ2-1 provide the parts outside the CDR3, is KAGVTQTPRYLIKTRGQQVTLSCSPISGHRSVSWYQQTPGQGLQFLFEYFSETQRNKGNFPGRFSGRQFSNSRSEMNVSTLELGDSALYLCASNTDSSYNEQFFGPGTRLTVL.

J is TRBJ2-1 and V is TRBV29-1; 11 positions agree with TRBD2. This CDR3 region has 17 residues. V was pared by 4 bases and J by 0 bases, with 8 bases of the junction left unmatched. Germline values: CDR1 SQVTM, CDR2 ANQGSEA. DNA for the CDR3: TGCAGCGTTGCATCTGGGACTAGCGGTACCTCCTACAATGAGCAGTTCTTC. This codes for CSVASGTSGTSYNEQFF.

The rearrangement uses TRBV28 and TRBJ2-7; 10 bases match TRBD1. CDR1 MDHEN and CDR2 SYDVKM come from the germline V gene. The CDR3 contains 16 residues. V lost 1 base, J lost 5 bases, and 8 bases stayed unmatched. The CDR3 bases are TGTGCCAGCAGTTTATTGACAGGGGGCGCTTTGAACGAGCAGTACTTC. Its protein product is CASSLLTGGALNEQYF.

This rearrangement joins TRBV4-3 to TRBJ2-5; 8 bases map to TRBD2. Germline values: CDR1 LGHNA, CDR2 YSLEER. There are 15 residues in the CDR3. V lost 4 bases and J lost 7; bases outside the gene matches: 11. The CDR3 spells CASSLNLAGAGTQYF. Here the CDR3 DNA reads TGCGCCAGCAGCCTTAACCTAGCGGGCGCAGGGACCCAGTACTTC.

The table lists this clone with a count of one. The V gene is TRBV6-5, the J gene TRBJ1-3, with 8 bases lining up with TRBD1. Germline CDR1 reads MNHEY; CDR2 reads SVGAGI. The CDR3 loop spans 14 amino acids. The V and J ends lost 6 bases and 4 bases, in that order; junction bases with no gene match: 5. The CDR3 coding sequence is TGTGCCAGCAGGTCCGGACAGGGCGGAAACACCATATATTTT. Amino acid sequence: CASRSGQGGNTIYF.

CDR3: CASSAEDGLAGEQYF. The CDR3, as DNA: TGCGCCAGCAGCGCTGAGGACGGACTAGCGGGGGAGCAGTACTTC. The chain is built from TRBV4-3 and TRBJ2-7, with 12 bases fitting TRBD2. The CDR3 contains 15 residues. Germline V gene lookup returns CDR1 LGHNA and CDR2 YSLEER. V lost 5 bases to trimming and J lost 7 bases; unmatched junction nucleotides: 9.

The chain employs TRBV7-7 and TRBJ2-1; D uncertain. The V gene's germline CDR1 is SSHAT and CDR2 FNYEAQ (reference sequence). The V and J ends lost 5 bases and 14 bases respectively, with 19 bases between them. There are 13 residues in the CDR3. The CDR3 spells CASSPDFRPPEFF. CDR3 nucleotide sequence: TGTGCCAGCAGCCCTGACTTCCGCCCCCCTGAGTTCTTC.

The chain employs TRBV5-1 and TRBJ2-7; D is unclear. This CDR3 spans 15 amino acids. CDR1 SGHRS and CDR2 YFSETQ come from the germline V gene. Deletions cut 0 bases from V and 0 bases from J, with 10 bases between. The CDR3 coding sequence is TGCGCCAGCAGCTTGGTGGGATCCCGCTCCTACGAGCAGTACTTC. It codes for CASSLVGSRSYEQYF.

The J gene is TRBJ2-2, the V gene TRBV11-2; D gene uncertain. The CDR3 contains 14 residues. Germline-derived CDR1 and CDR2 are SGHAT and FQNNGV. The V gene lost 1 base and the J gene lost 0 bases, with 3 bases spanning the gap. As DNA, the CDR3 is TGTGCCAGCAGCTTAGGGTCGAACACCGGGGAGCTGTTTTTT. Translating gives CASSLGSNTGELFF.

The chain uses TRBV6-5 and TRBJ2-7; D is perhaps TRBD1 (6 bases). From germline, CDR1 is MNHEY and CDR2 SVGAGI. V was cut by 6 bases and J by 2 bases, with 17 bases left in between. The CDR3 is 15 amino acids. The CDR3: CASRKQGVSAYEQYF. CDR3 bases: TGTGCCAGCAGAAAACAGGGAGTCAGCGCCTACGAGCAGTACTTC.

The chain recombines TRBV6-4 with TRBJ1-1, with D unclear. The V and J ends lost 2 bases and 0 bases respectively, with 13 bases between them. The CDR3 has 16 residues. In germline, CDR1 is MRHNA, CDR2 SNTAGT. The CDR3 coding sequence is TGTGCCAGCAGTGACCCAAACGGCCTCATGAACACTGAAGCTTTCTTT. Its translation is CASSDPNGLMNTEAFF.

The chain couples TRBV5-1 to TRBJ1-1; possibly TRBD1 for D (6 bases). The CDR3 spans 15 residues. Trimming removed 3 bases from V and 5 bases from J, with 17 bases in between. Germline V gene sequence: CDR1 SGHRS, CDR2 YFSETQ. This CDR3 is CASSYGGGPGTEAFF. The CDR3 coding sequence is TGCGCCAGCAGCTACGGTGGGGGGCCAGGAACTGAAGCTTTCTTT.

This chain uses TRBV5-1 with TRBJ2-5; D possibly corresponds to TRBD1 (5 bases). V lost 4 bases, J lost 5 bases, and 15 bases lay in between. CDR1 is SGHRS, CDR2 YFSETQ, per germline. CDR3 length: 14 amino acids. CDR3 sequence reads: CASSPNTGDETQYF. The CDR3 nucleotides read TGCGCCAGCAGCCCTAATACAGGTGACGAGACCCAGTACTTC.

This chain uses TRBV7-2 with TRBJ2-1; tentatively, D is TRBD1 or TRBD2 (5 bases each). Trimming cost V 6 bases and J 5 bases, with 11 bases left between them. The germline gives CDR1 SGHTA, CDR2 FQGNSA. CDR3 length: 13 amino acids. The CDR3 DNA sequence: TGTGCCAGCAGACCGGGACCTCACAATGAGCAGTTCTTC. This sequence encodes CASRPGPHNEQFF.